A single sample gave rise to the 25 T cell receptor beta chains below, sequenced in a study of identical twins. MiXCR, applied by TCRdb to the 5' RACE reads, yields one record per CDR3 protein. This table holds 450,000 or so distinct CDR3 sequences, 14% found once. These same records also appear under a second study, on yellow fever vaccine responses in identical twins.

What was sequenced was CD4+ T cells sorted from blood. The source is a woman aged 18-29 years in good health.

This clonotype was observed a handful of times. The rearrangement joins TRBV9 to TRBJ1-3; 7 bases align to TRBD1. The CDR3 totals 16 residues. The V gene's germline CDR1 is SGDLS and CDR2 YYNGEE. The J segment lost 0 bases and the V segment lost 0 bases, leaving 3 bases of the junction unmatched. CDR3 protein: CASSVAGQTSGNTIYF. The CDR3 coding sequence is TGTGCCAGCAGCGTAGCGGGACAGACCTCTGGAAACACCATATATTTT.

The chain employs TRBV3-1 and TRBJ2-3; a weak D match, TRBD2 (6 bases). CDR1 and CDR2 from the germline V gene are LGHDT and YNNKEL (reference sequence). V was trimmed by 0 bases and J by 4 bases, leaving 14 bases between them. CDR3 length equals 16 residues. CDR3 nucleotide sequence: TGTGCCAGCAGCCAAGACCTAGCGTTTCGGGCAGATACGCAGTATTTT. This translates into CASSQDLAFRADTQYF.

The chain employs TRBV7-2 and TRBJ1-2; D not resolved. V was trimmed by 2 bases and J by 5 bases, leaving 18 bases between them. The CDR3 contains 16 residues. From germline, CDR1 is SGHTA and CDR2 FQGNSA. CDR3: CASSLYERTGNYGYTF. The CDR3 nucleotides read TGTGCCAGCAGCTTATACGAAAGGACGGGGAATTATGGCTACACCTTC.

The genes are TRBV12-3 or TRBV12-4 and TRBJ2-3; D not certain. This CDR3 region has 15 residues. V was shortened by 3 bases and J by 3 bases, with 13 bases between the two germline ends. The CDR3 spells CASSFSGARTDTQYF. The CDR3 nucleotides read TGTGCCAGCAGTTTCTCCGGAGCAAGGACAGATACGCAGTATTTT.

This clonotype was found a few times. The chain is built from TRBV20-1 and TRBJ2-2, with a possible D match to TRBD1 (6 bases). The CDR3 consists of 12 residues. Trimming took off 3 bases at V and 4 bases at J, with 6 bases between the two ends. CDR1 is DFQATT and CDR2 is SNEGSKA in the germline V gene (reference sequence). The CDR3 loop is CSASRGTGELFF. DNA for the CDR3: TGCAGTGCTAGCAGGGGCACCGGGGAGCTGTTTTTT.

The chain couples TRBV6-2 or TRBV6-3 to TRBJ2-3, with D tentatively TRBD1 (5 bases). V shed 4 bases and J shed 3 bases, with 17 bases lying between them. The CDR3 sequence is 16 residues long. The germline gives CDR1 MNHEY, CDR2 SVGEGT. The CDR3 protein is CASSSPTGRDTDTQYF. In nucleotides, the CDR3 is TGTGCCAGCAGTTCCCCGACCGGCAGGGATACAGATACGCAGTATTTT.

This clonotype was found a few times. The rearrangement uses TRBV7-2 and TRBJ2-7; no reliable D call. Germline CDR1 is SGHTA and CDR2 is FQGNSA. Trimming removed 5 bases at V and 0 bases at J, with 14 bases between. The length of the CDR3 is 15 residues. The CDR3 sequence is CASSLHPQSSYEQYF. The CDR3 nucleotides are TGTGCCAGCAGCCTCCACCCTCAAAGCTCCTACGAGCAGTACTTC.

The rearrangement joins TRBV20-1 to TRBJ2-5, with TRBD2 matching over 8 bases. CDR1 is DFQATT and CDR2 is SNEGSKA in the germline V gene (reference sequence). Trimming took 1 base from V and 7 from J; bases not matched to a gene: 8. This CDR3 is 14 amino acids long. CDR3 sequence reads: CSARGLREGGTQYF. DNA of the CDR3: TGCAGTGCTAGAGGCCTCCGGGAGGGGGGGACCCAGTACTTC.

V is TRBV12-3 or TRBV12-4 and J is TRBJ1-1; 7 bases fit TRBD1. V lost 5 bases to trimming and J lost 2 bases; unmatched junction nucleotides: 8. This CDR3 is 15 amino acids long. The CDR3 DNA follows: TGTGCCAGCAGTCTAGGGACAGCCCCCAACACTGAAGCTTTCTTT. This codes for CASSLGTAPNTEAFF.

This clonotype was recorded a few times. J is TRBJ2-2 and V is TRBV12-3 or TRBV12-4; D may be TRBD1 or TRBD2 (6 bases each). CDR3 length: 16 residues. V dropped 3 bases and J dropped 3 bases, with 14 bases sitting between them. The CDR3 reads CASSFRGLVDTGELFF. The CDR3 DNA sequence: TGTGCCAGCAGTTTTCGGGGGCTCGTCGACACCGGGGAGCTGTTTTTT.

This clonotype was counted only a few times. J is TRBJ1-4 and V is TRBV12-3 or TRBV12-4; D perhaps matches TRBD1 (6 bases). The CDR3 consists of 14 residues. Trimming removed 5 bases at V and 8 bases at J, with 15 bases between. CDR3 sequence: CASSPRGGLEKLFF. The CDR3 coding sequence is TGTGCCAGCAGTCCCAGAGGGGGTTTGGAAAAACTGTTTTTT.

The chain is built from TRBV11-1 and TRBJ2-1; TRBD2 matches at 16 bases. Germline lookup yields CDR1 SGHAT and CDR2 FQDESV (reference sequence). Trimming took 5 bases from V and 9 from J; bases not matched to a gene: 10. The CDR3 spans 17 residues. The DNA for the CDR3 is TGTGCCAGCAGCCCGGGACTAGCGGGGGGGCAGTCACCTGAGCAGTTCTTC. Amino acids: CASSPGLAGGQSPEQFF.

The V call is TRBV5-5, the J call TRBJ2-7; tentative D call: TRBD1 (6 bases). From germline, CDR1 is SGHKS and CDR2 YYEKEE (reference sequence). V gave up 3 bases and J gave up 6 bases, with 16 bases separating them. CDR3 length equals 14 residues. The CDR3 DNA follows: TGTGCCAGCAGCTCCCCCCTAAGGGGGATCGAGCAGTACTTC. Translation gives CASSSPLRGIEQYF.

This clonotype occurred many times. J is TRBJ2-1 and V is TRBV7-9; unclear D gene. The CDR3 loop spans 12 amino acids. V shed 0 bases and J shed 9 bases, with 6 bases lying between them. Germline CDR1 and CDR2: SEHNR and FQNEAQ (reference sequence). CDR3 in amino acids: CASSLAWGEQFF. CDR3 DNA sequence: TGTGCCAGCAGCTTAGCATGGGGTGAGCAGTTCTTC.

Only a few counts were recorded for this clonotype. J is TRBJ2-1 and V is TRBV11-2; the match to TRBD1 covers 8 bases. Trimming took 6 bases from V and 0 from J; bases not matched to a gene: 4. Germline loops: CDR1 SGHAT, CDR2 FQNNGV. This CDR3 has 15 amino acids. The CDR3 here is CASRPGTGSYNEQFF. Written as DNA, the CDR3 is TGTGCCAGCAGGCCTGGGACAGGCTCCTACAATGAGCAGTTCTTC. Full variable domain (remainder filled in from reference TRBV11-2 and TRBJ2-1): EAGVAQSPRYKIIEKRQSVAFWCNPISGHATLYWYQQILGQGPKLLIQFQNNGVVDDSQLPKDRFSAERLKGVDSTLKIQPAKLEDSAVYLCASRPGTGSYNEQFFGPGTRLTVL.

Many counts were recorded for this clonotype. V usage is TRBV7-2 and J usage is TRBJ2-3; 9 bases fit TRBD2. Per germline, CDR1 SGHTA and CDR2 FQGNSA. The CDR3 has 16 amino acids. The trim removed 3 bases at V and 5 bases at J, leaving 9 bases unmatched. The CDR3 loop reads CASSFDSAGGRDTQYF. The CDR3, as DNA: TGTGCCAGCAGCTTTGACTCAGCGGGGGGTAGAGATACGCAGTATTTT.

In DNA form, the CDR3 reads TGTGCCAGCAGACCCGGAGGGGGCGGCGCTGAAGCTTTCTTT. It encodes CASRPGGGGAEAFF. This chain uses TRBV6-1 with TRBJ1-1, with TRBD1 identical over 7 bases. The germline gives CDR1 MNHNS, CDR2 SASEGT. There are 14 residues in the CDR3. The trim removed 6 bases at V and 6 bases at J, leaving 10 bases unmatched.

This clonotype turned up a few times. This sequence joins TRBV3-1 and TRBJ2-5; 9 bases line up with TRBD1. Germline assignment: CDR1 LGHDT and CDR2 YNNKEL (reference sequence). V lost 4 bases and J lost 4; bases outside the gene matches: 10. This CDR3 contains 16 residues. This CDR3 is CASSPWPPGQGETQYF. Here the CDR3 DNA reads TGTGCCAGCAGCCCTTGGCCCCCGGGACAGGGAGAGACCCAGTACTTC.

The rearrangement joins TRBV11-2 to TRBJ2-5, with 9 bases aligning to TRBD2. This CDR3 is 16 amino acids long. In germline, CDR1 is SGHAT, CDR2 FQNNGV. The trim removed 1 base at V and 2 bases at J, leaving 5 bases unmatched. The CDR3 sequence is CASSLGSSGVQETQYF. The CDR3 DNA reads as TGTGCCAGCAGCTTAGGGTCTAGCGGGGTACAAGAGACCCAGTACTTC.

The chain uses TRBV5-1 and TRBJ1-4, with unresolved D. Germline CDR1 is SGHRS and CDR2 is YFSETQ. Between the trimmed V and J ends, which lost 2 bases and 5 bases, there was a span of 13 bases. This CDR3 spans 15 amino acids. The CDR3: CASSLGLRANEKLFF. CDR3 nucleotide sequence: TGCGCCAGCAGCTTAGGTTTGCGGGCAAATGAAAAACTGTTTTTT.

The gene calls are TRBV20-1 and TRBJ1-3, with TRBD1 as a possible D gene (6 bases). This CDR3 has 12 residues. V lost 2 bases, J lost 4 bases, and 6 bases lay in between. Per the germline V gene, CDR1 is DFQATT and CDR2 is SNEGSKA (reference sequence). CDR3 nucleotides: TGCAGTGCTAGACAGGGGGGAAACACCATATATTTT. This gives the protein CSARQGGNTIYF.

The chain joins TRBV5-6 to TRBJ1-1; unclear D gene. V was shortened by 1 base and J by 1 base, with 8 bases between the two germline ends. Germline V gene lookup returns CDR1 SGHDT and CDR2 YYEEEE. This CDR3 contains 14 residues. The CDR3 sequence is CASSLFQKNTEAFF. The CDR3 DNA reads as TGTGCCAGCAGCTTGTTTCAAAAGAACACTGAAGCTTTCTTT.

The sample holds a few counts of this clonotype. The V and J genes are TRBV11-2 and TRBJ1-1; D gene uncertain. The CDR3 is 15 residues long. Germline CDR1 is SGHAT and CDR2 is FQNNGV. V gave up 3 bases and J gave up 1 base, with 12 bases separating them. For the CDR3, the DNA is TGTGCCAGCAGCTTGCTGAAAGCCCCGAACACTGAAGCTTTCTTT. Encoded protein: CASSLLKAPNTEAFF.

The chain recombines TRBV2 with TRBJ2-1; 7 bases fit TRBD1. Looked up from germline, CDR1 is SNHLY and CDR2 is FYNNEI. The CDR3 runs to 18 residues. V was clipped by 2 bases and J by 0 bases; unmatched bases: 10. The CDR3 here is CASSEFPGQAASYNEQFF. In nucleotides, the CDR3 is TGTGCCAGCAGTGAATTCCCAGGACAGGCGGCCTCCTACAATGAGCAGTTCTTC.

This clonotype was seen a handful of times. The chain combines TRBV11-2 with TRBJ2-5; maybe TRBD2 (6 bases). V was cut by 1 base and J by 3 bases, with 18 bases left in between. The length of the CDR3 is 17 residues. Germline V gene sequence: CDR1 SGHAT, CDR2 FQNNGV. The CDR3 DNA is TGTGCCAGCAGCTTAGTCGCCGGACTCCCGGGGGAAGAGACCCAGTACTTC. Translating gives CASSLVAGLPGEETQYF.